The clone carrying this TCR beta chain was detected a few times. This CDR3 contains 14 residues. Trimming stripped 5 bases from V and 2 bases from J, with 11 bases between. Germline V CDR1 and CDR2: MNHNY, SVGAGI (reference sequence). This sample stems from a study of T-cell memory formation after mild COVID-19. TCRdb redid the calling of the 5' RACE reads with MiXCR, one entry per CDR3 protein. The table records about 340,000 distinct CDR3 sequences, 10% to 15% of them present only once. The clonotype comes from a man younger than 30 who had mild COVID-19 (a few samples of this study predate the infection). Cell type and time point are not known. The sample comprised PBMCs or a T cell subset sorted from them (not recorded which). The chain employs TRBV6-6 and TRBJ2-3; possibly TRBD1 or TRBD2 for D (5 bases each). In DNA, the CDR3 is TGTGCCAGCAGTCGAGGGGCCGACACAGATACGCAGTATTTT. Residues: CASSRGADTDTQYF.